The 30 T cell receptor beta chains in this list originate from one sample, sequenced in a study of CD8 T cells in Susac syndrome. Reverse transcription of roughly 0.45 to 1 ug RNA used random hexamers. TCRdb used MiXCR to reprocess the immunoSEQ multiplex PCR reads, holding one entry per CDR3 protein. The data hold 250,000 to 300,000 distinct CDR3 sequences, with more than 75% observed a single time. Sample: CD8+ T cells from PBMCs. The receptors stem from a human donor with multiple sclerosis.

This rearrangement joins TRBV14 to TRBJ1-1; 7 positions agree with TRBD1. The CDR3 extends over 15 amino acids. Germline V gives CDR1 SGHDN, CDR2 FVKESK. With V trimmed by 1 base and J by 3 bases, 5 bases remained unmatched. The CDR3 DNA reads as TGTGCCAGCAGCCAAGTAAGGGGGCGGTACACTGAAGCTTTCTTT. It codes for CASSQVRGRYTEAFF.

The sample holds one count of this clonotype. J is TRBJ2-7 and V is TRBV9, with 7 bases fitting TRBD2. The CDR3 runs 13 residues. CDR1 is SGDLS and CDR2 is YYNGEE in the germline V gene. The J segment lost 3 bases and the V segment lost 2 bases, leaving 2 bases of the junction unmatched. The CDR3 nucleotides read TGTGCCAGCAGCGTGGGGGGGAACTACGAGCAGTACTTC. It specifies CASSVGGNYEQYF.

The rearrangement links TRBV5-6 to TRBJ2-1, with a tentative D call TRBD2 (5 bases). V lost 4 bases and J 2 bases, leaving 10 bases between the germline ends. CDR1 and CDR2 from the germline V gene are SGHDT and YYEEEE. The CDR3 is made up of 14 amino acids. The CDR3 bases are TGTGCCAGCAGCGTGGGAGTCACCTACAATGAGCAGTTCTTC. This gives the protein CASSVGVTYNEQFF.

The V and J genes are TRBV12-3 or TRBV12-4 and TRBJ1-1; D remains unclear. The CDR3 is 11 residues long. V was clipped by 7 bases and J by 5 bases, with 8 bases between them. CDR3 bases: TGTGCCAGCACTATAGGGACTGAAGCTTTCTTT. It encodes CASTIGTEAFF.

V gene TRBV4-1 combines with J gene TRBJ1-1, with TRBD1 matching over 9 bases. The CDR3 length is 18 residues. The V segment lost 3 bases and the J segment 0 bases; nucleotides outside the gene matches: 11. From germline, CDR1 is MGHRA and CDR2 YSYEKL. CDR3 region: CASSQGGGTGFMNTEAFF. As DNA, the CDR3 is TGCGCCAGCAGCCAGGGGGGTGGGACAGGGTTCATGAACACTGAAGCTTTCTTT.

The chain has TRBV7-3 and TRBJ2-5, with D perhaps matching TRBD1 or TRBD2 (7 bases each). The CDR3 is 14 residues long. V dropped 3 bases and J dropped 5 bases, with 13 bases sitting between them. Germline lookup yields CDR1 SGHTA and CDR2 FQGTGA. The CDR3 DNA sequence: TGTGCCAGCAGCTTGACAGGGAGGGGGGAGACCCAGTACTTC. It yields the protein CASSLTGRGETQYF.

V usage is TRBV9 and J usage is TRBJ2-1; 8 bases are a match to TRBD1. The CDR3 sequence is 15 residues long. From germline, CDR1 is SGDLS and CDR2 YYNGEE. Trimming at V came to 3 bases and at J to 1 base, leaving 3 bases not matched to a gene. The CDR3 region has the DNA TGTGCCAGCAGCGACAGGGGGTTATCCTACAATGAGCAGTTCTTC. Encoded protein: CASSDRGLSYNEQFF. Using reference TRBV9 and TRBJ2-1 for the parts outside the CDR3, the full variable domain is DSGVTQTPKHLITATGQRVTLRCSPRSGDLSVYWYQQSLDQGLQFLIQYYNGEERAKGNILERFSAQQFPDLHSELNLSSLELGDSALYFCASSDRGLSYNEQFFGPGTRLTVL.

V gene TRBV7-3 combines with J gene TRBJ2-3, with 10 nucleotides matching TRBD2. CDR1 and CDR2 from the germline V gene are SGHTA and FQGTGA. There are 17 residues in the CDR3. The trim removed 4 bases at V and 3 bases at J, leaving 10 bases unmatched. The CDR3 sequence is CASSSLISGRKTDTQYF. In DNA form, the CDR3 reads TGTGCCAGCAGCTCCTTGATTAGCGGGAGGAAGACAGATACGCAGTATTTT. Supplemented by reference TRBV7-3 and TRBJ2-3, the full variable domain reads GAGVSQTPSNKVTEKGKYVELRCDPISGHTALYWYRQSLGQGPEFLIYFQGTGAADDSGLPNDRFFAVRPEGSVSTLKIQRTERGDSAVYLCASSSLISGRKTDTQYFGPGTRLTVL.

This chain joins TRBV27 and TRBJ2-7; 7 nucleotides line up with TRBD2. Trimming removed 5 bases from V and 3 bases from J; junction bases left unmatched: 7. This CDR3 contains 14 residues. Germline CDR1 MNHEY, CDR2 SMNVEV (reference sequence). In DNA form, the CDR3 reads TGTGCCAGCAGTCGCACCGGGACTATCTACGAGCAGTACTTC. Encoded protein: CASSRTGTIYEQYF.

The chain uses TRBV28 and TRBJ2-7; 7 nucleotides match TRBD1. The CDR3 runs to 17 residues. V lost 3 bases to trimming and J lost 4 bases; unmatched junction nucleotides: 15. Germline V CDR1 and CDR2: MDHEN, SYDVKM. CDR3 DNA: TGTGCCAGCAGTTTTTCCCCGACAGGGAGAGACCTATACGAGCAGTACTTC. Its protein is CASSFSPTGRDLYEQYF.

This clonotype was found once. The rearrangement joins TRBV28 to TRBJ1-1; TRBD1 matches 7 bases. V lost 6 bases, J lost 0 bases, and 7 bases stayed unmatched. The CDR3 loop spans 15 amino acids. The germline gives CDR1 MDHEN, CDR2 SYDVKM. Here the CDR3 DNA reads TGTGCCAGCAGCCCACAGGGGTACGTGAACACTGAAGCTTTCTTT. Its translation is CASSPQGYVNTEAFF.

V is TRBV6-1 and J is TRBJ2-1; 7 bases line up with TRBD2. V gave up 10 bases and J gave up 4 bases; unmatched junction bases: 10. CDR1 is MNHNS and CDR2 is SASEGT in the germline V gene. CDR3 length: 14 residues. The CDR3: CATLLAFGYNEQFF. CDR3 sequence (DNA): TGTGCCACATTACTAGCGTTCGGGTACAATGAGCAGTTCTTC.

The DNA for the CDR3 is TGCAGTGCTAGAGCCGGGACTAGAAAAGAGACCCAGTACTTC. Translated, it gives CSARAGTRKETQYF. The chain carries TRBV20-1 and TRBJ2-5, with 8 nucleotides matching TRBD2. The germline CDR1 and CDR2 sequences are DFQATT and SNEGSKA (reference sequence). J gave up 3 bases and V 1 base, and 4 bases lay outside the gene matches. There are 14 residues in the CDR3.

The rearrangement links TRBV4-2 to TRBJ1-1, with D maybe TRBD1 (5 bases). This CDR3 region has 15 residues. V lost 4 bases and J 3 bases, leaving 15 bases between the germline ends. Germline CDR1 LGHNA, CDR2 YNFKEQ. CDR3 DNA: TGTGCCAGCAGCCGCGCGACAGAACTCTACACTGAAGCTTTCTTT. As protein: CASSRATELYTEAFF.

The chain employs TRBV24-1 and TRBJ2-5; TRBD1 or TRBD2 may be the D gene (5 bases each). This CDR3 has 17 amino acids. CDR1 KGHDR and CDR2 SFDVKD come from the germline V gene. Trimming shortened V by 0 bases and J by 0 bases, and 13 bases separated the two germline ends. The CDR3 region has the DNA TGTGCCACCAGTGATTTGACCGGGGCACCCGACCAAGAGACCCAGTACTTC. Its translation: CATSDLTGAPDQETQYF.

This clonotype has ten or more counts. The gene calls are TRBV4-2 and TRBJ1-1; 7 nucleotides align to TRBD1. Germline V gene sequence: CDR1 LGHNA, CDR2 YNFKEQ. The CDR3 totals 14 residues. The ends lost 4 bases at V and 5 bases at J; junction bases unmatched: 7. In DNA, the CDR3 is TGTGCCAGCAGCCCGGGGACAGTTAAGACTGAAGCTTTCTTT. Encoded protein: CASSPGTVKTEAFF.

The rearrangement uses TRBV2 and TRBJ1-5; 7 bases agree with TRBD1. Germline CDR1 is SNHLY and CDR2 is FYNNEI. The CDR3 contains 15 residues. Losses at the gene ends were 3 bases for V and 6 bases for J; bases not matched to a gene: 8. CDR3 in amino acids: CASSEEGGGGQPQHF. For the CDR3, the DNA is TGTGCCAGCAGTGAGGAAGGAGGGGGCGGTCAGCCCCAGCATTTT.

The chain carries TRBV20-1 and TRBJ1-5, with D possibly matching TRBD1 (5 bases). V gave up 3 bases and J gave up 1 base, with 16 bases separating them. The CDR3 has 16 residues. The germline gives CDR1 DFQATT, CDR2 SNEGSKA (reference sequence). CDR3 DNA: TGCAGTGCTAGGGGACCCCCGGGGAAGAGCAATCAGCCCCAGCATTTT. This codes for CSARGPPGKSNQPQHF.

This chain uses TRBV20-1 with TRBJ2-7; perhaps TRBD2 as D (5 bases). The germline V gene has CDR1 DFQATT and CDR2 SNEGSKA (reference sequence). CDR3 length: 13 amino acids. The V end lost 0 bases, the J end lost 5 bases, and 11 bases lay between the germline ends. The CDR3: CSARDLTRHEQYF. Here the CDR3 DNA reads TGCAGTGCTAGAGATCTAACTAGACACGAGCAGTACTTC.

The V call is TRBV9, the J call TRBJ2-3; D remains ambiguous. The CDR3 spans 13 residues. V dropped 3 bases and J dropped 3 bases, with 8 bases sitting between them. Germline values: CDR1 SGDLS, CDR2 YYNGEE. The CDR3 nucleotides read TGTGCCAGCAGCGGGAGTACAACAGATACGCAGTATTTT. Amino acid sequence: CASSGSTTDTQYF.

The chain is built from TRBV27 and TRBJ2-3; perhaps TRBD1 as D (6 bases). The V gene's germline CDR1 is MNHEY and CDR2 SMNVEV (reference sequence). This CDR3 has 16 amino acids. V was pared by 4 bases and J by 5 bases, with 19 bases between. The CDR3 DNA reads TGTGCCAGCAGTTACACAGGGTGGGCCTCAGGAGATACGCAGTATTTT. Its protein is CASSYTGWASGDTQYF.

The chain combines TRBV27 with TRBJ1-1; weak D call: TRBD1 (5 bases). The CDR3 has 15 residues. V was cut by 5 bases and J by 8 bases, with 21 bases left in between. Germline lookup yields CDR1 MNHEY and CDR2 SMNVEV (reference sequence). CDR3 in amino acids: CASSRPGTTIAEAFF. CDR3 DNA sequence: TGTGCCAGCAGTCGGCCAGGGACTACTATCGCGGAAGCTTTCTTT.

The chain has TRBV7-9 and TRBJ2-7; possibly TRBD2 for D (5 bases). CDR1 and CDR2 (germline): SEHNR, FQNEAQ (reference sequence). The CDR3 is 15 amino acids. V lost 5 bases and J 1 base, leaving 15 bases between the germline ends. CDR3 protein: CASSRASGSSYEQYF. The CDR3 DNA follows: TGTGCCAGCAGCCGGGCCAGCGGATCATCCTACGAGCAGTACTTC.

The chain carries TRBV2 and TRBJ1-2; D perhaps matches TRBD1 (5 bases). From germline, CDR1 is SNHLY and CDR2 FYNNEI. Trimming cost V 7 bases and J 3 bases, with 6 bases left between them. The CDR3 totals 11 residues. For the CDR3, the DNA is TGTGCCAGCAAGGGGTACTATGGCTACACCTTC. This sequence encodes CASKGYYGYTF.

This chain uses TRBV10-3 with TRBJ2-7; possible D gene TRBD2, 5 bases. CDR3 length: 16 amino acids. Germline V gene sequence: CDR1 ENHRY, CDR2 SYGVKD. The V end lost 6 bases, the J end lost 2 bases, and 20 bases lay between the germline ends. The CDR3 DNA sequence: TGTGCCATCAGAGTCGGCAAGGGAGCCGGGGCCTACGAGCAGTACTTC. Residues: CAIRVGKGAGAYEQYF.

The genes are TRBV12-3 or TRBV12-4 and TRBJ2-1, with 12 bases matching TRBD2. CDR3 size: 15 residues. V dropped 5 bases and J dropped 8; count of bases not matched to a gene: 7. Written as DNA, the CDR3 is TGTGCCAGCAGTCCGCTAGCGGGAGGGCTCTATGAGCAGTTCTTC. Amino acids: CASSPLAGGLYEQFF.

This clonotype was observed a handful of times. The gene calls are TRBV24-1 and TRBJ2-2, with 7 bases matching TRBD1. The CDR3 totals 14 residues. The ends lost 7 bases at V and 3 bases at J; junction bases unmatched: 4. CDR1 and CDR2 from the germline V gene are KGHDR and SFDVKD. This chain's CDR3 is CATRGDSDTGELFF. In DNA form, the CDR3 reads TGTGCCACCAGGGGGGACAGCGACACCGGGGAGCTGTTTTTT.

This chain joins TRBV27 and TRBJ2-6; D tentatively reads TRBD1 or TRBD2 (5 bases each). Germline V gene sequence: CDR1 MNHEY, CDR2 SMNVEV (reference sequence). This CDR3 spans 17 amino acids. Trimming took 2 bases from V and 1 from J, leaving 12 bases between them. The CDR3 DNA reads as TGTGCCAGCAGTTTAGGCGGAGAGGGGTCTGGGGCCAACGTCCTGACTTTC. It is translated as CASSLGGEGSGANVLTF.

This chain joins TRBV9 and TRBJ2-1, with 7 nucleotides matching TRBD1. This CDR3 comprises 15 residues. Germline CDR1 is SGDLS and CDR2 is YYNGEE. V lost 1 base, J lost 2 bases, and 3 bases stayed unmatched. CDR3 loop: CASSVKTGTYNEQFF. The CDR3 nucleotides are TGTGCCAGCAGCGTAAAGACAGGGACCTACAATGAGCAGTTCTTC.

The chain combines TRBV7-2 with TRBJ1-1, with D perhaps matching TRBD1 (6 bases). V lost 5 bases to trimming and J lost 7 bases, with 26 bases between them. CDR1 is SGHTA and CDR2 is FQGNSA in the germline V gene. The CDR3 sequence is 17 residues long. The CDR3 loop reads CASSPTWGARYVIEAFF. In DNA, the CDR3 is TGTGCCAGCAGCCCTACTTGGGGGGCGCGGTACGTAATTGAAGCTTTCTTT.